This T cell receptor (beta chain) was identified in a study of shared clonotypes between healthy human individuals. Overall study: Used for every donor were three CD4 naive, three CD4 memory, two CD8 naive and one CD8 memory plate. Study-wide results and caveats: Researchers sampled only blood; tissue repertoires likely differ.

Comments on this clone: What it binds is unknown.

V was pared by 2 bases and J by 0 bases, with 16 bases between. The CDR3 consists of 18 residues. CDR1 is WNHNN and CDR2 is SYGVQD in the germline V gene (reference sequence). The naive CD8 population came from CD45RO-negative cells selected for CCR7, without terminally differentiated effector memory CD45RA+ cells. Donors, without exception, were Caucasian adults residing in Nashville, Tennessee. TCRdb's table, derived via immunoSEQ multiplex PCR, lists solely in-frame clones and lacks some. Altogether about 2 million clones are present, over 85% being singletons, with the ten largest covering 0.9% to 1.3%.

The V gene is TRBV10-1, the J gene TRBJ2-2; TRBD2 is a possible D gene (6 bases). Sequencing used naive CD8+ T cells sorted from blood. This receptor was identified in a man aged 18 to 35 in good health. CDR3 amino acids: CASSERAGRSTNTGELFF. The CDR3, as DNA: TGCGCCAGCAGTGAGAGGGCGGGAAGGTCGACGAACACCGGGGAGCTGTTTTTT.